This TCR beta chain emerged from a study of shared clonotypes between healthy human individuals. Broader study findings: Sampling used blood alone; tissue repertoires probably differ. Across subsets, estimated richness was generally greater for naive than for memory populations.

Trimming removed 0 bases at V and 5 bases at J, with 5 bases between. Germline V gene sequence: CDR1 LGHNA, CDR2 YSLEER. This CDR3 spans 12 amino acids. TCRdb's table, derived via immunoSEQ multiplex PCR, lists solely in-frame clones and lacks some. The profile shows millions of clones, more than 80% of them singletons. The CD4+ fraction was divided into a CD45RA+ naive subset and a CD45RA-negative memory subset. In regard to this clone: Its antigen is unidentified.

This TCR came from a man aged 18 to 29 in good health. V and J are TRBV4-3 and TRBJ2-7; D remains ambiguous. Sequencing was performed on naive CD4+ T cells sorted from blood. This sample's subset: CD45RA+ positively selected. This CDR3 reads CASSQDEDEQYF. The CDR3 DNA reads as TGCGCCAGCAGCCAAGATGAGGACGAGCAGTACTTC.